These 25 T cell receptor beta chains were all obtained from the same sample, sequenced in a study of shared clonotypes between healthy human individuals. The assay was immunoSEQ multiplex PCR, and TCRdb's table has in-frame clones only and misses some. This sample has about 2,200,000 clones, with roughly 91% found just once. Positively selected for CCR7, the CD45RO-negative cells used as naive CD8 cells excluded terminally differentiated effector memory CD45RA+ cells. The sequenced sample consisted of naive CD8+ T cells from PBMCs. Receptors were obtained from a man aged 18 to 29 in good health. Some clones in this sample may be carry-over from other donors' samples.

This chain joins TRBV27 and TRBJ1-3; 7 nucleotides match TRBD1. Germline V gene sequence: CDR1 MNHEY, CDR2 SMNVEV (reference sequence). Losses at the gene ends were 6 bases for V and 4 bases for J; bases not matched to a gene: 3. The CDR3 consists of 13 residues. The CDR3 DNA reads as TGTGCCAGCAGCGACAGGGTCGGAAACACCATATATTTT. Amino acids: CASSDRVGNTIYF.

V is TRBV19 and J is TRBJ2-4; 10 nucleotides match TRBD1. The CDR3 sequence is 16 residues long. With 4 bases clipped from V and 1 base from J, the junction kept 4 bases outside the gene matches. Germline V gene sequence: CDR1 LNHDA, CDR2 SQIVND (reference sequence). The chain's CDR3 is CASSKGQGTAKNIQYF. CDR3 DNA sequence: TGTGCCAGTAGTAAGGGACAGGGGACGGCCAAAAACATTCAGTACTTC.

The chain employs TRBV27 and TRBJ2-1, with 15 nucleotides matching TRBD2. CDR1 is MNHEY, CDR2 SMNVEV, per germline (reference sequence). CDR3 length: 17 amino acids. V trimming: 4 bases; J trimming: 7 bases; junction bases outside the gene matches: 8. The CDR3 nucleotides read TGTGCCAGCAGTTCCCTTGGACTAGCGGGAGGGCCGAATGAGCAGTTCTTC. Protein: CASSSLGLAGGPNEQFF.

This clone was detected once. The chain combines TRBV5-1 with TRBJ1-2; 10 bases fit TRBD1. This CDR3 spans 16 amino acids. Trimming took 4 bases from V and 0 from J; bases not matched to a gene: 6. The V gene's germline CDR1 is SGHRS and CDR2 YFSETQ. The CDR3 DNA follows: TGCGCCAGCAGCCCGAACGACAGGGGGCCTAACTATGGCTACACCTTC. This gives the protein CASSPNDRGPNYGYTF.

The chain is built from TRBV28 and TRBJ1-5; the match to TRBD1 covers 9 bases. CDR1 MDHEN and CDR2 SYDVKM come from the germline V gene. This CDR3 has 14 amino acids. J lost 4 bases, V lost 6 bases, and 4 bases had no gene match. The chain's CDR3 is CASRPGTGNQPQHF. CDR3 DNA: TGTGCCAGCAGGCCCGGGACAGGGAATCAGCCCCAGCATTTT.

The gene calls are TRBV11-2 and TRBJ2-1; 10 bases agree with TRBD2. The CDR3 has 16 amino acids. Germline CDR1 is SGHAT and CDR2 is FQNNGV. The V segment lost 4 bases and the J segment 5 bases; nucleotides outside the gene matches: 8. CDR3 DNA sequence: TGTGCCAGCAGCTACCGGACTAGCGGATTGAACAATGAGCAGTTCTTC. Its protein product is CASSYRTSGLNNEQFF. Full variable domain (remainder filled in from reference TRBV11-2 and TRBJ2-1): EAGVAQSPRYKIIEKRQSVAFWCNPISGHATLYWYQQILGQGPKLLIQFQNNGVVDDSQLPKDRFSAERLKGVDSTLKIQPAKLEDSAVYLCASSYRTSGLNNEQFFGPGTRLTVL.

The V and J genes are TRBV5-6 and TRBJ2-1, with D unclear. This CDR3 spans 15 amino acids. Per the germline V gene, CDR1 is SGHDT and CDR2 is YYEEEE. V shed 2 bases and J shed 7 bases, with 16 bases lying between them. The CDR3: CASSFASGWRNEQFF. DNA of the CDR3: TGTGCCAGCAGCTTCGCGTCTGGATGGCGGAATGAGCAGTTCTTC. The full variable domain, completed using reference TRBV5-6 and TRBJ2-1, is DAGVTQSPTHLIKTRGQQVTLRCSPKSGHDTVSWYQQALGQGPQFIFQYYEEEERQRGNFPDRFSGHQFPNYSSELNVNALLLGDSALYLCASSFASGWRNEQFFGPGTRLTVL.

This rearrangement joins TRBV28 to TRBJ2-1; the D is unclear. V lost 3 bases, J lost 6 bases, and 9 bases lay in between. Germline CDR1 MDHEN, CDR2 SYDVKM. The CDR3 runs 13 residues. The CDR3 DNA sequence: TGTGCCAGCAGTTTTCACATCAGCAATGAGCAGTTCTTC. It specifies CASSFHISNEQFF.

This rearrangement joins TRBV13 to TRBJ1-1; 11 nucleotides match TRBD1. This CDR3 contains 15 residues. Germline CDR1 and CDR2: PRHDT and FYEKMQ (reference sequence). The V and J ends lost 5 bases and 3 bases, in that order; junction bases with no gene match: 5. CDR3 residues: CASSAPGQGDTEAFF. The CDR3 nucleotides are TGTGCCAGCAGCGCTCCGGGACAGGGGGACACTGAAGCTTTCTTT.

The chain has TRBV5-1 and TRBJ2-5, with 14 bases identical to TRBD2. Germline CDR1 and CDR2: SGHRS and YFSETQ. V dropped 6 bases and J dropped 5; count of bases not matched to a gene: 12. The CDR3 consists of 17 residues. In DNA, the CDR3 is TGCGCCAGCAATGGACAGGGACTAGCGGGAGTTGGGGAGACCCAGTACTTC. It translates to CASNGQGLAGVGETQYF.

Only one count was recorded for this clone. The CDR3 region is CASSPGLGSYEQFF. The DNA for the CDR3 is TGCGCCAGCAGCCCGGGACTAGGGTCTTATGAGCAGTTCTTC. The V call is TRBV5-1, the J call TRBJ2-1; 8 bases agree with TRBD2. CDR3 size: 14 residues. Per the germline V gene, CDR1 is SGHRS and CDR2 is YFSETQ. J was trimmed by 8 bases and V by 4 bases; bases with no gene match: 8.

The gene calls are TRBV7-9 and TRBJ2-4; D may be TRBD1 (5 bases). V was trimmed by 5 bases and J by 7 bases, leaving 18 bases between them. Germline CDR1 and CDR2: SEHNR and FQNEAQ (reference sequence). This CDR3 is 15 amino acids long. CDR3 DNA: TGTGCCAGCAGCCCCCTAGGGCAGGGCGAGAACATTCAGTACTTC. Its translation is CASSPLGQGENIQYF. Together with reference TRBV7-9 and TRBJ2-4, the CDR3 gives the full variable domain: DTGVSQNPRHKITKRGQNVTFRCDPISEHNRLYWYRQTLGQGPEFLTYFQNEAQLEKSRLLSDRFSAERPKGSFSTLEIQRTEQGDSAMYLCASSPLGQGENIQYFGAGTRLSVL.

The V gene is TRBV28, the J gene TRBJ2-1; D remains unclear. This CDR3 comprises 13 residues. V was clipped by 3 bases and J by 4 bases, with 7 bases between them. The germline gives CDR1 MDHEN, CDR2 SYDVKM. The CDR3: CASSFSRYNEQFF. In DNA form, the CDR3 reads TGTGCCAGCAGTTTCTCCAGGTACAATGAGCAGTTCTTC.

This clone has only one observation. The junction differs from germline at one of its ends, possibly a read error. The CDR3 sequence is CASSLGTPVLEAFF. The CDR3 nucleotides are TGTGCCAGCAGTTTAGGGACACCCGTACTGGAGGCTTTCTTT. The chain has TRBV7-9 and TRBJ1-1; TRBD1 might be the D (6 bases). The germline V gene has CDR1 SEHNR and CDR2 FQNEAQ (reference sequence). The CDR3 totals 14 residues.

V gene TRBV27 combines with J gene TRBJ1-1, with 8 positions matching TRBD1. Per the germline V gene, CDR1 is MNHEY and CDR2 is SMNVEV (reference sequence). The V gene end was trimmed by 5 bases and the J gene end by 1 base; junction bases not matched to a gene: 6. This CDR3 has 15 amino acids. CDR3 sequence: CASSLRQGPNTEAFF. The CDR3 nucleotides read TGTGCCAGCAGTCTGAGACAGGGGCCGAACACTGAAGCTTTCTTT.

The V gene is TRBV5-5, the J gene TRBJ2-1; TRBD2 matches at 12 bases. Germline CDR1 SGHKS, CDR2 YYEKEE (reference sequence). The V gene end was trimmed by 9 bases and the J gene end by 4 bases; junction bases not matched to a gene: 8. CDR3 length: 15 amino acids. The CDR3 DNA reads TGTGCCACTAACGGACTAGCGGGGACTTACAATGAGCAGTTCTTC. Its protein product is CATNGLAGTYNEQFF.

The chain couples TRBV6-6 to TRBJ2-4, with D perhaps being TRBD1 or TRBD2 (7 bases each). The germline CDR1 and CDR2 sequences are MNHNY and SVGAGI (reference sequence). The CDR3 runs to 12 residues. V was trimmed by 10 bases and J by 5 bases, leaving 12 bases between them. The CDR3 loop reads CATQGGENIQYF. As DNA, the CDR3 is TGTGCCACCCAGGGGGGGGAAAACATTCAGTACTTC.

The V and J genes are TRBV19 and TRBJ1-5; 9 bases are shared with TRBD1. Germline loops: CDR1 LNHDA, CDR2 SQIVND (reference sequence). Trimming removed 3 bases from V and 5 bases from J; junction bases left unmatched: 5. The CDR3 sequence is 15 residues long. The DNA of the CDR3 is TGTGCCAGTAGTATGTCGGGACAGGGACATCAGCCCCAGCATTTT. It specifies CASSMSGQGHQPQHF.

As to this clone: Other DNA sequences in this sample translate to the same CDR3. This chain links TRBV5-1 with TRBJ2-1, with D tentatively TRBD1 (6 bases). The CDR3 totals 15 residues. From germline, CDR1 is SGHRS and CDR2 YFSETQ. V shed 0 bases and J shed 2 bases, with 9 bases lying between them. The DNA of the CDR3 is TGCGCCAGCAGCTTGGACAGGGTGACCTACAATGAGCAGTTCTTC. This sequence encodes CASSLDRVTYNEQFF.

The V call is TRBV28, the J call TRBJ1-4; perhaps TRBD1 as D (6 bases). The CDR3 totals 16 residues. Per the germline V gene, CDR1 is MDHEN and CDR2 is SYDVKM. Deletions cut 6 bases from V and 7 bases from J, with 21 bases between. As DNA, the CDR3 is TGTGCCAGCAGCCCTTTAACGGGGAGGGGGGGTGAAAAACTGTTTTTT. Translation: CASSPLTGRGGEKLFF.

V usage is TRBV7-9 and J usage is TRBJ2-3, with a weak D call TRBD2 (5 bases). Germline V gene lookup returns CDR1 SEHNR and CDR2 FQNEAQ (reference sequence). V lost 4 bases and J 3 bases, leaving 11 bases between the germline ends. This CDR3 has 14 residues. The CDR3 is CASSSVAGTDTQYF. As DNA, the CDR3 is TGTGCCAGCAGCTCCGTTGCGGGTACAGATACGCAGTATTTT.

The genes are TRBV7-2 and TRBJ1-1; no reliable D call. Germline V lookup: CDR1 SGHTA, CDR2 FQGNSA. The CDR3 is 15 amino acids. V was clipped by 5 bases and J by 0 bases, with 13 bases between them. Written as DNA, the CDR3 is TGTGCCAGCAGCCCCCCGAGGAGACTGAACACTGAAGCTTTCTTT. This translates into CASSPPRRLNTEAFF.

The rearrangement links TRBV11-2 to TRBJ1-2; D gene uncertain. V lost 3 bases and J 0 bases, leaving 14 bases between the germline ends. Germline loops: CDR1 SGHAT, CDR2 FQNNGV. The CDR3 covers 16 residues. In nucleotides, the CDR3 is TGTGCCAGCAGCTTTTGGGGTTCACAAACTAACTATGGCTACACCTTC. This sequence encodes CASSFWGSQTNYGYTF.

The V call is TRBV14, the J call TRBJ2-7; tentative D call: TRBD1 (6 bases). This CDR3 comprises 14 residues. Germline values: CDR1 SGHDN, CDR2 FVKESK. Trimming left V 2 bases short and J 0 bases short, with 8 bases between. CDR3 DNA sequence: TGTGCCAGCAGCCAAAGGGGGAGCTCCTACGAGCAGTACTTC. This codes for CASSQRGSSYEQYF.

The chain carries TRBV28 and TRBJ2-2; 7 bases are a match to TRBD2. Germline V lookup: CDR1 MDHEN, CDR2 SYDVKM. The ends lost 9 bases at V and 6 bases at J; junction bases unmatched: 16. The CDR3 is made up of 16 amino acids. The CDR3 DNA reads TGTGCCAGTAACAACCCACTAGCGAGGGATCCCGGGGAGCTGTTTTTT. Protein: CASNNPLARDPGELFF.